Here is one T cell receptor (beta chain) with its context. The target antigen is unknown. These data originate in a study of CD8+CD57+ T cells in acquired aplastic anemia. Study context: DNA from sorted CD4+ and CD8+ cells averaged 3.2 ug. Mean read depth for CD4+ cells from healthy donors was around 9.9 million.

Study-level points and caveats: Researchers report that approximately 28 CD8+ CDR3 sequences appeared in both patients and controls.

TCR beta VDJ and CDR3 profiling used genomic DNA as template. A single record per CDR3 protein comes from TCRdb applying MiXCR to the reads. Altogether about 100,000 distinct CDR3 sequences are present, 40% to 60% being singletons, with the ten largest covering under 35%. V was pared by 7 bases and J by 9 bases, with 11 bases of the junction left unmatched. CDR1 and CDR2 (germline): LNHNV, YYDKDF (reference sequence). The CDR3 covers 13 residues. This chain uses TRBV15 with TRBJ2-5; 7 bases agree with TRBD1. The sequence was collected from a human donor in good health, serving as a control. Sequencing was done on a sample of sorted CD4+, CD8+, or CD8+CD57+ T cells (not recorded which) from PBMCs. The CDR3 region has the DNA TGTGCCACCACTGAGGGACAGACGGAGGCCCAGTACTTC. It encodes CATTEGQTEAQYF.